This entry lists 31 T cell receptor beta chains sequenced from one sample in a study of blood T cells in healthy people across ages. PCR was performed a second time for 7 to 11 cycles using a sample-barcoded 5' primer and a J-beta primer mix. TCRdb re-called the 5' RACE reads through MiXCR, storing one row per CDR3 protein. The sample contains about 2 million distinct CDR3 sequences, roughly 52% of which appear only once. The sample comprised blood. These TCRs come from a woman aged 40 to 49 in good health.

Of note for this clonotype: Sequence at one end of the junction differs from germline and may be a read error. The CDR3 sequence: CATSRDFLDSSDEQYF. In nucleotides, the CDR3 is TGTGCCACCAGCAGAGATTTCTTGGACAGCTCCGACGAGCAGTACTTC. The rearrangement links TRBV15 to TRBJ2-7; maybe TRBD1 (6 bases). CDR1 is LNHNV and CDR2 is YYDKDF in the germline V gene (reference sequence). The CDR3 is made up of 16 amino acids.

The genes are TRBV27 and TRBJ2-7; no firm D call. Trimming stripped 4 bases from V and 0 bases from J, with 10 bases between. The CDR3 runs 14 residues. Germline loops: CDR1 MNHEY, CDR2 SMNVEV (reference sequence). The CDR3 sequence is CASSSALSSYEQYF. The CDR3, as DNA: TGTGCCAGCAGTTCGGCTTTGAGCTCCTACGAGCAGTACTTC.

This chain connects TRBV7-2 to TRBJ2-7; maybe TRBD2 (8 bases). This CDR3 contains 14 residues. V was cut by 8 bases and J by 4 bases, with 18 bases left in between. CDR1 is SGHTA and CDR2 is FQGNSA in the germline V gene. This chain's CDR3 is CASRGGGGLYEQYF. CDR3 in DNA: TGTGCCAGCCGAGGGGGCGGGGGGTTGTACGAGCAGTACTTC.

The V call is TRBV6-1, the J call TRBJ2-7; the D call may be TRBD1 or TRBD2 (6 bases each). V lost 7 bases and J 2 bases, leaving 15 bases between the germline ends. The CDR3 has 14 residues. Per the germline V gene, CDR1 is MNHNS and CDR2 is SASEGT. The DNA of the CDR3 is TGTGCCAGCACCGGTGGGGGGCCCACCTACGAGCAGTACTTC. It translates to CASTGGGPTYEQYF.

The chain employs TRBV10-3 and TRBJ1-1; the match to TRBD1 covers 7 bases. The CDR3 covers 12 residues. Germline CDR1 is ENHRY and CDR2 is SYGVKD. Trimming removed 6 bases from V and 3 bases from J; junction bases left unmatched: 1. CDR3 DNA sequence: TGTGCCATCAGCGACAGGGACACTGAAGCTTTCTTT. This encodes CAISDRDTEAFF.

This clonotype was picked up a small number of times. V is TRBV7-2 and J is TRBJ1-6, with D possibly matching TRBD1 (6 bases). Between the trimmed V and J ends, which lost 4 bases and 7 bases, there was a span of 8 bases. This CDR3 comprises 13 residues. Germline CDR1 reads SGHTA; CDR2 reads FQGNSA. The CDR3 DNA reads TGTGCCAGCAGCTCCACAGGGAATTCACCCCTCCACTTT. It is translated as CASSSTGNSPLHF.

The genes are TRBV24-1 and TRBJ2-3; TRBD1 agrees at 10 bases. Germline CDR1 KGHDR, CDR2 SFDVKD. The CDR3 has 16 amino acids. J was trimmed by 4 bases and V by 4 bases; bases with no gene match: 7. Written as DNA, the CDR3 is TGTGCCACCAGTGACCCGGGACAGGGGAGAGCAGATACGCAGTATTTT. This encodes CATSDPGQGRADTQYF.

The CDR3 nucleotides are TGCGCCAGCAGCCAAGATAACAACTTAAACGAGCAGTACTTC. Protein sequence: CASSQDNNLNEQYF. The chain has TRBV4-3 and TRBJ2-7; no clear D gene. Trimming cost V 0 bases and J 5 bases, with 11 bases left between them. The germline V gene encodes CDR1 LGHNA and CDR2 YSLEER. This CDR3 region has 14 residues.

V usage is TRBV28 and J usage is TRBJ2-4, with D tentatively TRBD1 or TRBD2 (6 bases each). The tail of the sequence fits TRBJ2-5 better, so the J call may be wrong. Germline loops: CDR1 MDHEN, CDR2 SYDVKM. The CDR3 has 15 amino acids. CDR3 nucleotides: TGTGCCAGCAGAAGACTCCCGGGGGCGCGGGTGACCCAGTACTTC. Its protein is CASRRLPGARVTQYF.

The chain uses TRBV29-1 and TRBJ2-3; the D is unclear. Per germline, CDR1 SQVTM and CDR2 ANQGSEA. The CDR3 covers 14 residues. Trimming stripped 2 bases from V and 1 base from J, with 10 bases between. The CDR3 DNA reads TGCAGCGTTGAATTCGGTCGGGGCACAGATACGCAGTATTTT. It is translated as CSVEFGRGTDTQYF.

The chain is built from TRBV28 and TRBJ2-4; D call uncertain. With the DNA end fitting TRBJ2-5 better, the J assignment may be wrong. The CDR3 is 16 residues long. Germline CDR1 is MDHEN and CDR2 is SYDVKM. CDR3 amino acids: CASSSGRRSYQETQYF. In nucleotides, the CDR3 is TGTGCCAGCAGTTCGGGCAGGCGTAGCTATCAAGAGACCCAGTACTTC.

The rearrangement joins TRBV7-6 to TRBJ2-7; unclear D gene. The last part of the DNA fits TRBJ2-5 better; the J call may be wrong. The CDR3 is 16 residues long. Looked up from germline, CDR1 is SGHVS and CDR2 is FNYEAQ. The CDR3 nucleotides are TGTGCCAGCAGCTCGCGACCGGGTCAAAAAACTGAGACCCAGTACTTC. This encodes CASSSRPGQKTETQYF.

The rearrangement links TRBV28 to TRBJ2-7; 7 bases agree with TRBD1. The CDR3 has 13 residues. J was trimmed by 2 bases and V by 9 bases; bases with no gene match: 7. Germline-derived CDR1 and CDR2 are MDHEN and SYDVKM. The CDR3 reads CASVQGPTYEQYF. The CDR3 nucleotides read TGTGCCAGTGTACAGGGGCCAACCTACGAGCAGTACTTC. Based on the CDR3 plus reference TRBV28 and TRBJ2-7, the full variable domain is DVKVTQSSRYLVKRTGEKVFLECVQDMDHENMFWYRQDPGLGLRLIYFSYDVKMKEKGDIPEGYSVSREKKERFSLILESASTNQTSMYLCASVQGPTYEQYFGPGTRLTVT.

J is TRBJ1-2 and V is TRBV20-1; D gene uncertain. Trimming pared 5 bases from V and 8 bases from J, leaving 12 bases between. This CDR3 has 11 amino acids. Germline assignment: CDR1 DFQATT and CDR2 SNEGSKA (reference sequence). The CDR3 region has the DNA TGCAGTGCTCCGTTGGGCAACGGCTACACCTTC. This translates into CSAPLGNGYTF.

In nucleotides, the CDR3 is TGTGCCAGCAGCTTACGTTCGGGGGCAGGATCGAACACCGGGGAGCTGTTTTTT. Translating it yields CASSLRSGAGSNTGELFF. The V gene is TRBV7-2, the J gene TRBJ2-2; D may correspond to TRBD1 or TRBD2 (6 bases each). This CDR3 contains 18 residues. V was cut by 2 bases and J by 0 bases, with 16 bases left in between. Germline CDR1 and CDR2: SGHTA and FQGNSA.

This clonotype was found once. This chain uses TRBV6-2 or TRBV6-3 with TRBJ1-1; no reliable D call. CDR1 is MNHEY and CDR2 is SVGEGT in the germline V gene. Trimming took 7 bases from V and 0 from J, leaving 9 bases between them. The CDR3 totals 13 residues. The CDR3 is CASTKLVNTEAFF. CDR3 bases: TGTGCCAGCACGAAACTCGTGAACACTGAAGCTTTCTTT.

The V call is TRBV27, the J call TRBJ2-5, with 13 bases matching TRBD2. Unmatched junction bases numbered 7, after V lost 4 bases and J lost 5 bases. The CDR3 consists of 16 residues. Germline V gene data show CDR1 as MNHEY and CDR2 as SMNVEV (reference sequence). Written as DNA, the CDR3 is TGTGCCAGCAGTTCACTAGCGGGGGGGCGGTGGGAGACCCAGTACTTC. Encoded protein: CASSSLAGGRWETQYF.

The chain couples TRBV6-6 to TRBJ1-1; 10 nucleotides agree with TRBD1. Germline CDR1 reads MNHNY; CDR2 reads SVGAGI (reference sequence). V gave up 6 bases and J gave up 10 bases; unmatched junction bases: 8. CDR3 length: 13 amino acids. CDR3 sequence: CASRRDRGCRAFF. CDR3 in DNA: TGTGCCAGCAGACGGGACAGGGGTTGTAGAGCTTTCTTT.

CDR3 in DNA: TGTGCCAGCAGTTCGACCGGGGACAAGCCCCTCCACTTT. It codes for CASSSTGDKPLHF. The rearrangement joins TRBV28 to TRBJ1-6; tentative D call: TRBD1 (6 bases). The germline gives CDR1 MDHEN, CDR2 SYDVKM. V was cut by 4 bases and J by 13 bases, with 14 bases left in between. This CDR3 spans 13 amino acids.

This clonotype was observed a handful of times. The rearrangement joins TRBV28 to TRBJ1-2; tentatively, D is TRBD1 (6 bases). Trimming removed 3 bases at V and 6 bases at J, with 17 bases between. CDR3 length: 15 residues. Per the germline V gene, CDR1 is MDHEN and CDR2 is SYDVKM. CDR3 DNA sequence: TGTGCCAGCAGTTTGGGGGGCTTCCGAGCGGATGGCTACACCTTC. This gives the protein CASSLGGFRADGYTF.

This chain uses TRBV12-3 or TRBV12-4 with TRBJ1-1; a weak D match, TRBD1 (5 bases). Trimming took off 0 bases at V and 5 bases at J, with 10 bases between the two ends. CDR3 length: 14 amino acids. The CDR3 sequence: CASSLARGVTEAFF. Here the CDR3 DNA reads TGTGCCAGCAGTTTAGCCCGGGGGGTTACTGAAGCTTTCTTT.

The rearrangement uses TRBV7-2 and TRBJ1-2; a weak D match, TRBD1 (5 bases). The CDR3 is 15 residues long. The V and J ends lost 5 bases and 1 base respectively, with 14 bases between them. Germline-derived CDR1 and CDR2 are SGHTA and FQGNSA. CDR3 bases: TGTGCCAGCAGCCCCGGGGCAGGGAGTAACTATGGCTACACCTTC. Amino acid sequence: CASSPGAGSNYGYTF. The full variable domain, completed using reference TRBV7-2 and TRBJ1-2, is GAGVSQSPSNKVTEKGKDVELRCDPISGHTALYWYRQSLGQGLEFLIYFQGNSAPDKSGLPSDRFSAERTGGSVSTLTIQRTQQEDSAVYLCASSPGAGSNYGYTFGSGTRLTVV.

This clonotype was detected many times. This rearrangement joins TRBV28 to TRBJ1-6, with 10 bases fitting TRBD1. V lost 6 bases to trimming and J lost 9 bases; unmatched junction nucleotides: 5. Germline V gene lookup returns CDR1 MDHEN and CDR2 SYDVKM. The CDR3 covers 14 residues. The CDR3 coding sequence is TGTGCCAGCAGGCCGGACAGGGGGTCTTCACCCCTCCACTTT. Residues: CASRPDRGSSPLHF.

CDR3 nucleotides: TGCAGTGCTAGCGGGTTACCAAACTATGGCTACACCTTC. The encoded protein is CSASGLPNYGYTF. This rearrangement joins TRBV20-1 to TRBJ1-2; D uncertain. V was cut by 3 bases and J by 2 bases, with 10 bases left in between. This CDR3 comprises 13 residues. The germline gives CDR1 DFQATT, CDR2 SNEGSKA (reference sequence).

The gene calls are TRBV28 and TRBJ1-2; unclear D gene. Trimming shortened V by 2 bases and J by 0 bases, and 10 bases separated the two germline ends. The CDR3 has 15 amino acids. Germline V CDR1 and CDR2: MDHEN, SYDVKM. This chain's CDR3 is CASSLKGSANYGYTF. DNA of the CDR3: TGTGCCAGCAGTTTAAAAGGTTCTGCTAACTATGGCTACACCTTC.

The chain couples TRBV12-3 or TRBV12-4 to TRBJ1-2, with a weak D call TRBD1 (6 bases). The CDR3 consists of 15 residues. The V gene lost 7 bases and the J gene lost 5 bases, with 20 bases spanning the gap. The CDR3 sequence is CASTPGARGGYGYTF. In DNA, the CDR3 is TGTGCCAGCACCCCGGGGGCAAGAGGGGGGTATGGCTACACCTTC.

The rearrangement links TRBV7-3 to TRBJ2-3, with D unresolved. The V gene's germline CDR1 is SGHTA and CDR2 FQGTGA. This CDR3 has 15 amino acids. Between the trimmed V and J ends, which lost 0 bases and 0 bases, there was a span of 7 bases. As DNA, the CDR3 is TGTGCCAGCAGCTTAACCCAAGGGAGCACAGATACGCAGTATTTT. This sequence encodes CASSLTQGSTDTQYF.

This clonotype was observed a few times. The chain combines TRBV4-3 with TRBJ2-3, with D unresolved. Deletions cut 0 bases from V and 2 bases from J, with 9 bases between. There are 15 residues in the CDR3. Germline V gives CDR1 LGHNA, CDR2 YSLEER. DNA for the CDR3: TGCGCCAGCAGCCAAGATGGGTCCTTCACAGATACGCAGTATTTT. Its protein product is CASSQDGSFTDTQYF.

The chain links TRBV24-1 to TRBJ2-1; maybe TRBD1 (6 bases). V was cut by 2 bases and J by 13 bases, with 20 bases left in between. Germline assignment: CDR1 KGHDR and CDR2 SFDVKD. The CDR3 has 15 residues. The DNA for the CDR3 is TGTGCCACCAGTGATTACAGGGCCAATCAAGAGACCCAGTTCTTC. Translation gives CATSDYRANQETQFF.

About this clonotype itself: The junction differs from germline at one of its ends, possibly a read error. CDR3 loop: CTSSFGDSQETQYF. Here the CDR3 DNA reads TGTACCAGCAGCTTCGGGGACAGCCAAGAGACCCAGTACTTC. The rearrangement links TRBV7-8 to TRBJ2-5, with 7 bases aligning to TRBD1. The CDR3 consists of 14 residues. Germline-derived CDR1 and CDR2 are SGHVS and FQNEAQ.

In this sample, this clonotype turned up once. The chain combines TRBV4-3 with TRBJ1-2, with TRBD1 matching over 7 bases. V dropped 0 bases and J dropped 1; count of bases not matched to a gene: 5. The CDR3 has 16 residues. From germline, CDR1 is LGHNA and CDR2 YSLEER. The CDR3 sequence is CASSQDWRGRNYGYTF. The CDR3 nucleotides are TGCGCCAGCAGCCAAGATTGGAGGGGGCGTAACTATGGCTACACCTTC.